The 4 T cell receptor beta chains below all came from one sample that was sequenced in a study of neurological immune-mediated disorders. TCRdb used MiXCR to reprocess the 5' RACE reads, holding one entry per CDR3 protein. Of around 64,000 distinct CDR3 sequences in the sample, about 3% were seen once. Sequencing input: PBMCs. All receptors derive from a woman in her 50s with multiple sclerosis.

The sample holds many counts of this clonotype. The chain employs TRBV5-5 and TRBJ2-5; 8 bases match TRBD2. Germline V gene data show CDR1 as SGHKS and CDR2 as YYEKEE (reference sequence). The length of the CDR3 is 15 residues. J gave up 4 bases and V 4 bases, and 9 bases lay outside the gene matches. The CDR3 reads CASSVDRGGRETQYF. The CDR3 DNA reads TGTGCCAGCAGCGTAGATCGGGGGGGGCGAGAGACCCAGTACTTC.

Ten or more counts support this clonotype. V gene TRBV7-2 combines with J gene TRBJ2-2; D is unresolved. The CDR3 consists of 14 residues. Germline CDR1 and CDR2: SGHTA and FQGNSA. V was cut by 6 bases and J by 4 bases, with 12 bases left in between. Written as DNA, the CDR3 is TGTGCCAGCAGGATTTTTGAAGGCACCGGGGAGCTGTTTTTT. This codes for CASRIFEGTGELFF.

This clonotype was counted ten times or more. This chain uses TRBV12-3 or TRBV12-4 with TRBJ2-3; 11 bases agree with TRBD1. The J segment lost 3 bases and the V segment lost 8 bases, leaving 4 bases of the junction unmatched. The CDR3 totals 14 residues. The CDR3 here is CASSDRGLTDTQYF. CDR3 nucleotide sequence: TGTGCCAGCTCGGACAGGGGGCTGACAGATACGCAGTATTTT.

In this sample, this clonotype turned up many times. The rearrangement links TRBV5-5 to TRBJ2-1; D may be TRBD1 or TRBD2 (6 bases each). The CDR3 is 15 amino acids. Germline CDR1 reads SGHKS; CDR2 reads YYEKEE (reference sequence). V lost 1 base and J lost 8, with 16 bases in between. The CDR3 DNA follows: TGTGCCAGCAGCTTGAGTGGTCGGGGGCGGGATGAGCAGTTCTTC. It encodes CASSLSGRGRDEQFF.